This passage covers 5 T cell receptor beta chains from one sample sequenced in a study of blood T cell repertoires in COVID-19. The protocol was immunoSEQ multiplex PCR, while the TCRdb copy is restricted to in-frame clones and leaves out a portion. This table has approximately 500,000 clones, roughly 88% appearing once. Specimen: peripheral blood. The receptors originated from a human donor in a cohort sampled during active COVID-19.

The chain employs TRBV19 and TRBJ2-7, with 11 bases aligning to TRBD1. This CDR3 is 16 amino acids long. Germline V gene sequence: CDR1 LNHDA, CDR2 SQIVND (reference sequence). The J segment lost 3 bases and the V segment lost 3 bases, leaving 7 bases of the junction unmatched. The CDR3, as DNA: TGTGCCAGTAGTATGAGGGGGGACAGGGGGTTCTACGAGCAGTACTTC. It is translated as CASSMRGDRGFYEQYF.

This chain uses TRBV4-2 with TRBJ1-4; D is unclear. The CDR3 sequence is 16 residues long. CDR1 and CDR2 from the germline V gene are LGHNA and YNFKEQ. V shed 0 bases and J shed 4 bases, with 12 bases lying between them. The DNA for the CDR3 is TGTGCCAGCAGCCAAGAGCGACGGGATTTTAATGAAAAACTGTTTTTT. Protein product: CASSQERRDFNEKLFF.

The chain is built from TRBV30 and TRBJ2-7, with 9 bases matching TRBD2. V lost 5 bases and J lost 4; bases outside the gene matches: 9. CDR3 length equals 14 residues. Germline values: CDR1 GTSNPN, CDR2 SVGIG (reference sequence). In DNA form, the CDR3 reads TGTGCCTGGGTCTTAGCGGGAGAAGGATACGAGCAGTACTTC. Residues: CAWVLAGEGYEQYF.

The genes are TRBV19 and TRBJ1-1; TRBD1 is a possible D gene (6 bases). Germline V gene data show CDR1 as LNHDA and CDR2 as SQIVND (reference sequence). The CDR3 is 16 amino acids. Trimming pared 5 bases from V and 4 bases from J, leaving 20 bases between. DNA of the CDR3: TGTGCCAGTAGTGCTGCCCGGGGGCGCGGGGGCACTGAAGCTTTCTTT. This gives the protein CASSAARGRGGTEAFF. The whole variable domain, remainder taken from reference TRBV19 and TRBJ1-1, is DGGITQSPKYLFRKEGQNVTLSCEQNLNHDAMYWYRQDPGQGLRLIYYSQIVNDFQKGDIAEGYSVSREKKESFPLTVTSAQKNPTAFYLCASSAARGRGGTEAFFGQGTRLTVV.

The V call is TRBV19, the J call TRBJ2-2; D possibly corresponds to TRBD1 (6 bases). V shed 3 bases and J shed 7 bases, with 6 bases lying between them. Germline V gene sequence: CDR1 LNHDA, CDR2 SQIVND (reference sequence). The CDR3 has 12 amino acids. CDR3 region: CASSMGHGELFF. CDR3 in DNA: TGTGCCAGTAGTATGGGACACGGGGAGCTGTTTTTT. Together with reference TRBV19 and TRBJ2-2, the CDR3 gives the full variable domain: DGGITQSPKYLFRKEGQNVTLSCEQNLNHDAMYWYRQDPGQGLRLIYYSQIVNDFQKGDIAEGYSVSREKKESFPLTVTSAQKNPTAFYLCASSMGHGELFFGEGSRLTVL.